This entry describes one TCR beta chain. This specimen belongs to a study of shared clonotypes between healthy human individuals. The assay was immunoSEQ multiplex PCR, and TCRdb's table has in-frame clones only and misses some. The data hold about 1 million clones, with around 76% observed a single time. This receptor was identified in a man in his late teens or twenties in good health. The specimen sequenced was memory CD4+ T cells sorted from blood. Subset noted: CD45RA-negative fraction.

The CDR3 bases are TGTGCCAGCAGCGCTCCTAGCGGGAGAGTCAATGAGCAGTTCTTC. It is translated as CASSAPSGRVNEQFF. This rearrangement joins TRBV7-9 to TRBJ2-1; 10 nucleotides line up with TRBD2. The CDR3 loop spans 15 amino acids. The germline CDR1 and CDR2 sequences are SEHNR and FQNEAQ (reference sequence). Germline trimming cut 5 bases from V and 6 bases from J; bases unmatched to any gene: 7. Filled out from reference TRBV7-9 and TRBJ2-1, the complete variable domain reads DTGVSQNPRHKITKRGQNVTFRCDPISEHNRLYWYRQTLGQGPEFLTYFQNEAQLEKSRLLSDRFSAERPKGSFSTLEIQRTEQGDSAMYLCASSAPSGRVNEQFFGPGTRLTVL.